Sequencing of this T cell receptor (beta chain) was carried out in a study of blood T cell repertoires in COVID-19. Study details: Sample material is recorded as cDNA or gDNA derived from T cells, B-cell-depleted T cells, or PBMCs.

This CDR3 has 17 residues. J lost 3 bases, V lost 4 bases, and 12 bases had no gene match. Germline V CDR1 and CDR2: SGHTS, YDEGEE. In the original processing: The authors estimated nucleated cell counts from reference gene primer amplification. The repertoire was sequenced with immunoSEQ multiplex PCR; TCRdb's copy has only in-frame clones and lacks some. That table is the source of V, J and clone size, and D and trimming were worked out from the DNA. The sample lists 330,000 or so clones, approximately 84% seen once, with approximately 3.1% in the top ten. The rearrangement uses TRBV5-8 and TRBJ2-1, with 8 nucleotides matching TRBD2. The TCR originated in a young woman who had recovered from COVID-19. Sequencing was done on a sample of PBMCs or T cells enriched from blood (not recorded which). Here the CDR3 DNA reads TGTGCCAGCAGCCCCCGGGGGGGGAGGCGCAACTACAATGAGCAGTTCTTC. Encoded protein: CASSPRGGRRNYNEQFF.